These T cell receptor beta chains were read from a single sample in a study of T cell repertoires in cytomegalovirus infection. TCRdb re-analysed the reads in MiXCR, keeping a single row per CDR3 protein. Of approximately 910,000 distinct CDR3 sequences listed, 31% were seen once; the top ten hold over 10%. No antigen has been identified for these receptors. Sample: cultured CD8+ T cells from PBMCs, taken from culture after CMV antigen stimulation. The receptors were sampled from a human donor in good health (CMV status not recorded). Some clones in this sample may be carry-over from other donors' samples. The CDR3 runs from the conserved cysteine through the conserved F or W. Each record gives: V gene, D gene, clone size, J gene, CDR3 DNA, CDR3 protein. D genes are given only for firm matches. Clone size appears in some rows only: once, few, many, or a class for an expanded clone.

V gene: TRBV20-1; D gene: .; clone size: once; J gene: TRBJ1-6; CDR3 DNA: TGCAGCTCGAACAGGGCTCGGAATTCACCCCTCCACTTT; CDR3 protein: CSSNRARNSPLHF
V gene: TRBV5-4; D gene: TRBD1; clone size: .; J gene: TRBJ1-1; CDR3 DNA: TGTGCCAGCAGCTTACAGGGGGCTGTATTGAACACTGAAGCTTTCTTT; CDR3 protein: CASSLQGAVLNTEAFF
V gene: TRBV7-8; D gene: .; clone size: .; J gene: TRBJ2-3; CDR3 DNA: TGTGCCAGCAGCCTAAAACCAGATACGCAGTATTTT; CDR3 protein: CASSLKPDTQYF
V gene: TRBV4-1; D gene: .; clone size: .; J gene: TRBJ1-2; CDR3 DNA: TGTGCCAGCAGCCAAGACCGAGGGACTGGCTACACCTTC; CDR3 protein: CASSQDRGTGYTF
V gene: TRBV5-1; D gene: .; clone size: .; J gene: TRBJ2-1; CDR3 DNA: TGCGCCAGCAGCTTGGAAACCCCAGGGAGCACCTACAATGAGCAGTTCTTC; CDR3 protein: CASSLETPGSTYNEQFF
V gene: TRBV20-1; D gene: .; clone size: .; J gene: TRBJ1-4; CDR3 DNA: TGCAGTGCTTACGCCACTTTGTCCCAAACTAATGAAAAACTGTTTTTT; CDR3 protein: CSAYATLSQTNEKLFF
V gene: TRBV20-1; D gene: .; clone size: few; J gene: TRBJ2-7; CDR3 DNA: TGCAGTGCTATGGATGACCAACTGGCCCCCGACGAGCAGTACTTC; CDR3 protein: CSAMDDQLAPDEQYF
V gene: TRBV11-2; D gene: TRBD1; clone size: .; J gene: TRBJ2-3; CDR3 DNA: TGTGCCAGCAGCTTGACAGGGTGGACCCGCACAGATACGCAGTATTTT; CDR3 protein: CASSLTGWTRTDTQYF
V gene: TRBV20-1; D gene: .; clone size: .; J gene: TRBJ1-1; CDR3 DNA: TGCAGTGCTAGAGAGGGCAACACTGAAGCTTTCTTT; CDR3 protein: CSAREGNTEAFF
V gene: TRBV7-6; D gene: TRBD1; clone size: few; J gene: TRBJ2-1; CDR3 DNA: TGTGCCAGCAGCACACCGGGACAGGGGCTCAACAATGAGCAGTTCTTC; CDR3 protein: CASSTPGQGLNNEQFF
V gene: TRBV10-3; D gene: TRBD1; clone size: .; J gene: TRBJ2-5; CDR3 DNA: TGTGCCATCAAATCCCGGGACAGGGGACAAGAGACCCAGTACTTC; CDR3 protein: CAIKSRDRGQETQYF
V gene: TRBV7-6; D gene: TRBD1; clone size: many; J gene: TRBJ2-5; CDR3 DNA: TGTGCCAGCAGCTTTTGGACAGGGGAAGAGACCCAGTACTTC; CDR3 protein: CASSFWTGEETQYF
V gene: TRBV9; D gene: .; clone size: .; J gene: TRBJ1-2; CDR3 DNA: TGTGCCAGCAGCGTAGGGGTCTACGGGGGAAGCTATGGCTACACCTTC; CDR3 protein: CASSVGVYGGSYGYTF
V gene: TRBV6-5; D gene: .; clone size: .; J gene: TRBJ1-2; CDR3 DNA: TGTGCCAGCAGTTATAACAGGGACTATGGCTACACCTTC; CDR3 protein: CASSYNRDYGYTF
V gene: TRBV24-1; D gene: TRBD1; clone size: few; J gene: TRBJ1-1; CDR3 DNA: TGTGCCACACAGGGGGCTGGCACTGAAGCTTTCTTT; CDR3 protein: CATQGAGTEAFF
V gene: TRBV7-2; D gene: TRBD1; clone size: .; J gene: TRBJ1-6; CDR3 DNA: TGTGCCAGCAGCCCGTCATTACAGGGGGCGAGGTCACCCCTCCACTTT; CDR3 protein: CASSPSLQGARSPLHF
V gene: TRBV7-6; D gene: .; clone size: .; J gene: TRBJ2-3; CDR3 DNA: TGTGCCAGCAGCTTATACAACACAGATACGCAGTATTTT; CDR3 protein: CASSLYNTDTQYF
V gene: TRBV5-1; D gene: TRBD2; clone size: .; J gene: TRBJ2-3; CDR3 DNA: TGCGCCAGCAGCTTGGCTAGCGGGGGGTACACAGATACGCAGTATTTT; CDR3 protein: CASSLASGGYTDTQYF
V gene: TRBV27; D gene: TRBD1; clone size: .; J gene: TRBJ2-7; CDR3 DNA: TGTGCCAGCAGAGTCGGAACAGGGGTCGAGCAGTACTTC; CDR3 protein: CASRVGTGVEQYF
V gene: TRBV10-3; D gene: .; clone size: .; J gene: TRBJ1-1; CDR3 DNA: TGTGCCATCAGTGAGCCAAACACTGGACAGCAGAACACTGAAGCTTTCTTT; CDR3 protein: CAISEPNTGQQNTEAFF
V gene: TRBV7-8; D gene: TRBD1; clone size: many; J gene: TRBJ2-1; CDR3 DNA: TGTGCCAGCAGCTTAGGGCGGACAGGGGCCTACAATGAGCAGTTCTTC; CDR3 protein: CASSLGRTGAYNEQFF
V gene: TRBV20-1; D gene: .; clone size: .; J gene: TRBJ1-2; CDR3 DNA: TGCAGTGCTAGAGATAAAGACAGCAACTATGGCTACACCTTC; CDR3 protein: CSARDKDSNYGYTF